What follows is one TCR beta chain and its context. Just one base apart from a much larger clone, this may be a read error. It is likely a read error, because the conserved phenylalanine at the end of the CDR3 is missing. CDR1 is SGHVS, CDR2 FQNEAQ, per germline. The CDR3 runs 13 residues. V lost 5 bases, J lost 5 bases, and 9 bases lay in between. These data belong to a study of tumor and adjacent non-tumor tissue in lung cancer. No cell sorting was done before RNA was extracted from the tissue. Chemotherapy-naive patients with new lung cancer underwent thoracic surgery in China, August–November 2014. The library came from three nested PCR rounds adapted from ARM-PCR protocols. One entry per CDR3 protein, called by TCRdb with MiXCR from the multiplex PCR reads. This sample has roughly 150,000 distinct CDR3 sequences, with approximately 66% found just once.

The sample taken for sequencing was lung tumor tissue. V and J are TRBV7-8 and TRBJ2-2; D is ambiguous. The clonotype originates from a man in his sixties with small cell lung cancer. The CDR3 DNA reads TGTGCCAGCAGCAACCCGTGGACCGGGGAGCTGTTTCTT. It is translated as CASSNPWTGELFL.